This T cell receptor (beta chain) came from a study of cytomegalovirus exposure and HLA in healthy donors (dated by TCRdb to about 2017). Context from the whole study: An earlier analysis of some 550 of the donors reported approximately 270 Gb of sequence data and some 120 million unique TCR beta sequences from 190 million or so T cells. An early release that covered roughly 600 HLA-typed donors contained approximately 300 gigabases of sequencing data and about 84 million unique TCR sequences. Among the roughly 410 genotyped donors, approximately 76% belonged to the genetic ancestry cluster associated with self-reported Caucasian donors. The study aimed to test whether cataloging public T cell receptors could reveal signatures of past pathogen exposure. Using immunosequencing, the study profiled T cell repertoires from 550 to 750 subjects and related those repertoires to cytomegalovirus serostatus. Besides the first cohort of around 700 subjects, a separate validation cohort made up of 120 or so different subjects was used. High-throughput TCR immunosequencing, statistical association of individual TCRs with disease status, and machine learning were combined to predict cytomegalovirus infection status. In a later analysis, previously published TCR beta repertoires from 670 or so donors were re-analyzed and high-resolution HLA genotyping was added so that TCR occurrence patterns could be studied. Rather than using new phenotypic data, the later analysis identified candidate immune exposures from TCR beta sequences and from how often those sequences occurred across donors. An earlier analysis of approximately 630 of the donors applied high-throughput TCR beta sequencing to assess whether each TCR beta V gene segment acted as functional or pseudogenic. Donor age, sex, ethnicity and CMV serostatus were collected together with the repertoire data. A later genetic analysis used genome-wide SNP genotypes for about 65% of the roughly 700 donors, treating that subset as a discovery cohort. All discovery cohort repertoires had been generated on a single sequencing platform. HLA typing covered class I and class II loci at four-digit resolution. The number of typed donors differed by locus: about 629-640 for A, B, C, DRB1 and DQB1; 500 to 550 for DQA1; approximately 600 for DPA1; and 400 to 480 for DPB1. A handful of DR-DQ haplotypes were handled as single units for association and clustering because linkage in the cohort was strong. Among under 450 genotyped donors of the cohort, an average of around 240,000 unique TCR beta nucleotide sequences were sequenced per donor, roughly 20% of them non-productive.

The CDR3, cysteine through phenylalanine, is 13 amino acids long. Left in the record is the CDR3 DNA by itself, 39 bases read in frame from the first base. The germline V gene specifies SGDLS as CDR1 and YYNGEE as CDR2. Cut back by 0 bases and 10 bases, the V and J ends lie 11 bases apart. Libraries came from the immunoSEQ multiplex PCR assay. The multiplex PCR relied on a mix of 60 forward primers for TCR Vbeta segments and 13 reverse primers for TCR Jbeta segments. A multiplex PCR assay on genomic DNA amplified the CDR3 region of rearranged TCR beta genes. The amplified TCR beta libraries were sequenced on the Illumina HiSeq System as 87-base-pair reads. Under the source paper's analysis protocol: A later analysis tallied 80 million to 95 million unique TCR beta chains across the 700 or so repertoires, and approximately 12 million of those chains were shared by two or more donors. To remove PCR and sequencing errors, raw reads were error-corrected and collapsed into unique sequences using a nearest-neighbor algorithm that merged closely related sequences. CDR3 sequences were aligned to IMGT reference sequences to assign V, D and J gene segments. For a sequence to be retained, a match of at least six nucleotides to both a V gene segment and a J gene segment was required. A rearrangement was called productive if the CDR3 had no stop codons and remained in frame with V and J, and every other rearrangement was called non-productive. CDR3 was defined by IMGT convention, running from the second conserved V-encoded cysteine to the conserved J-encoded phenylalanine. Sequences without an unambiguous match to a single V gene segment were excluded from the earlier analysis of about 640 of the donors. An earlier analysis of several hundred of the donors called V segments functional above 56.7% productive rearrangements and segregating when the between-donor standard deviation exceeded 5%. To diagnose cytomegalovirus status from the catalog of TCR beta chain sequences, a statistical classification framework was built. A later analysis assigned V and J genes by comparing TCR nucleotide sequences with IMGT/GENE-DB human TR gene sequences. Using the TCRdist pipeline, a later analysis assigned CDR3 sequences along with most-parsimonious VDJ recombination scenarios. In a later analysis, each TCR beta chain was defined by its CDR3 amino acid sequence together with its V-gene family, and reads without a unique V-gene family were excluded. A later analysis removed nearly 600 highly shared, low-generation-probability nucleotide sequences to deal with suspected cross-contamination and a sequencing artifact. In a later analysis, a clonal expansion index for each public chain was calculated from normalized within-repertoire ranks of inferred template counts. Generation probabilities in a later analysis came from a VDJ recombination model fitted to out-of-frame rearrangements, and those results were checked against IGoR. In a later analysis, TCR-TCR, TCR-HLA and TCR-CMV co-occurrence was scored with hypergeometric tests, and a repertoire-size bias correction was applied to TCR pairs. False discovery rates were estimated in a later analysis by permuting HLA or CMV assignments 20 times. In a later analysis, co-occurring TCRs were grouped using DBSCAN, with TCRdist sequence similarity added in when clustering inside HLA-allele-positive subsets. Co-occurrence clustering excluded repertoires with fewer than 30,000 or more than 120,000 public chains, plus five with anomalous nucleotide sharing. In its TCRdb copy, this immuneACCESS table keeps in-frame sequences only and misses some clones. Where compared with another copy, unresolved V genes explain less than half of these, and the others have no known cause. From that table come the V and J calls and clone size; the DNA was used to work out D and trimming. This sample has 120,000 or so clones in its table, and more than 80% of those were observed once. Of the sample, around 3.3% is held by the ten largest clones.

A remark on this clone: No cognate antigen has been identified for it. No much larger clone is present one base from it, and per-base qualities are unavailable.

The cohort consisted of more than 650 healthy bone marrow donors. All cohort members were sampled while nominally healthy, although unrecorded immune exposures were likely present. The donor was CMV seronegative and was included in the group of a few hundred seronegative cohort members. A peripheral blood sample was provided by each donor, and peripheral blood mononuclear cells were used for TCR beta sequencing. The Qiagen DNeasy Blood Extraction Kit was used to extract genomic DNA from the blood cell samples. The paper as a whole reports these results and caveats: A cluster of highly shared sequence variants was judged likely to represent a technical artifact of the sequencing pipeline. A further reported finding was that TCR beta sequences accurately predicted the HLA-A and HLA-B alleles for most subjects in the first cohort. According to the authors, the approach could potentially be generalized to other disease states and immunological phenotypes. The only immune exposure information available for the cohort was CMV serostatus. The presence/absence analyses assumed that sequencing depth was roughly uniform across donors, and that assumption may not be true. About 17 rarely observed V segments, including chromosome 9 orphons, were excluded from the earlier analysis of some 590 of the donors because counts were too low. In a later analysis, most CMV-associated TCR beta chains were found to appear HLA-restricted, with HLA associations seemingly driven largely by CMV exposure. Correlated functional status among segregating V segments might reflect linkage disequilibrium, but an unknown experimental factor could not be ruled out. Cytomegalovirus status was reported to be diagnosed by the classifier with high specificity and sensitivity in both the original and validation cohorts. A later analysis found that HLA-associated TCR beta chains were more clonally expanded and had lower generation probabilities than equally common non-associated chains. This cohort had only TCR beta chains sequenced, and the lack of alpha or paired-chain data limited which features could be detected. A later analysis found that TCR association rates varied across HLA loci, with DRB1 alleles showing the most associated TCRs and HLA-C alleles the fewest. Compared with the roughly 710-donor mean, donors in an Asian-associated ancestry cluster had fewer N-insertions in productive TCRs, according to a later genetic analysis. In an earlier analysis of 500 to 650 of the donors, most TCR beta V segments appeared in productive rearrangements about 87% or about 30% of the time, broadly matching IMGT annotations. When HLA alleles, especially DR and DQ, strongly co-occurred, attributing TCR associations to individual alleles was difficult. While some public TCRs were present in many individuals, most TCR sequences turned up only very rarely across donors. At a false discovery rate of 0.05, a later analysis linked about 17,000 TCR beta sequences to specific HLA alleles. Three of the identified cytomegalovirus-associated TCR beta chains were confirmed in vitro to be specific for cytomegalovirus antigens. In a later analysis, several top co-occurrence clusters were reported to appear linked to parvovirus B19, influenza, CMV and Epstein-Barr virus. A later genetic analysis associated a missense DCLRE1C variant with V-gene and J-gene trimming of TCR beta chains, and an independent cohort replicated the association. Some IMGT-functional V segments, including TRBV6-2 and TRBV6-3, could not be distinguished by the 87-base-pair reads and were therefore excluded. A total of 150 to 200 TCR beta chains were listed by the study as associated with cytomegalovirus. Because HLA typing was missing for some donors at each locus, association tests included only the typed subset.

The chain joins TRBV9 to TRBJ2-1, with the D gene too uncertain to name. Sequencing used PBMCs. This receptor was taken from a male donor in good health and CMV-seronegative. The nucleotides are TGTGCCAGCAGCGTAGCTATACCGGAGGAGCAGTTCTTC. It encodes CASSVAIPEEQFF.